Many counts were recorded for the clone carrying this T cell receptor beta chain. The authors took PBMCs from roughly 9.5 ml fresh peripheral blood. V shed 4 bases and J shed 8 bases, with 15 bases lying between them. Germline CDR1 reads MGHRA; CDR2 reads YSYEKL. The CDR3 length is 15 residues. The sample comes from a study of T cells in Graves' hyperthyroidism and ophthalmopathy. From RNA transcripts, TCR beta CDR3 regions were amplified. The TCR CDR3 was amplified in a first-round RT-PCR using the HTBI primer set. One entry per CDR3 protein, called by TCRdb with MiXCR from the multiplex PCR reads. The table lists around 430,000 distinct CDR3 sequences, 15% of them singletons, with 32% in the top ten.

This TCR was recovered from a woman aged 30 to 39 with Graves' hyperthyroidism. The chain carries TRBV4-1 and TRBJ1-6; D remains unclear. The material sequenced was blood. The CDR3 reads CASSPSGLYDSPLHF. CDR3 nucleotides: TGCGCCAGCAGCCCGAGCGGACTTTATGATTCACCCCTCCACTTT.